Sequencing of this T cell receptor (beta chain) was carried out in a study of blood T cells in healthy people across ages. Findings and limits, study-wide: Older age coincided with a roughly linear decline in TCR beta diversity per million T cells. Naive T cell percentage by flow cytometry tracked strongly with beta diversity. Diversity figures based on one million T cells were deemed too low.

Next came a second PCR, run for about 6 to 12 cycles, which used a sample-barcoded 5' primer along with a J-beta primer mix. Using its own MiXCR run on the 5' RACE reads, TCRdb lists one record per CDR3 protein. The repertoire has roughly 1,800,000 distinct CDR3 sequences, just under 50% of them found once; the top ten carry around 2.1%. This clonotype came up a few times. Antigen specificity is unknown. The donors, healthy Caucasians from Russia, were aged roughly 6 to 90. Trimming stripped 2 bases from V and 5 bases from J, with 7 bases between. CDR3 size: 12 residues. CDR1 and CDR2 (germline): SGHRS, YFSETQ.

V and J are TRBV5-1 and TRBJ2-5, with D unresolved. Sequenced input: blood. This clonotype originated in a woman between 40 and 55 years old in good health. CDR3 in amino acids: CASSFQSETQYF. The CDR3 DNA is TGCGCCAGCAGCTTCCAGTCGGAGACCCAGTACTTC.